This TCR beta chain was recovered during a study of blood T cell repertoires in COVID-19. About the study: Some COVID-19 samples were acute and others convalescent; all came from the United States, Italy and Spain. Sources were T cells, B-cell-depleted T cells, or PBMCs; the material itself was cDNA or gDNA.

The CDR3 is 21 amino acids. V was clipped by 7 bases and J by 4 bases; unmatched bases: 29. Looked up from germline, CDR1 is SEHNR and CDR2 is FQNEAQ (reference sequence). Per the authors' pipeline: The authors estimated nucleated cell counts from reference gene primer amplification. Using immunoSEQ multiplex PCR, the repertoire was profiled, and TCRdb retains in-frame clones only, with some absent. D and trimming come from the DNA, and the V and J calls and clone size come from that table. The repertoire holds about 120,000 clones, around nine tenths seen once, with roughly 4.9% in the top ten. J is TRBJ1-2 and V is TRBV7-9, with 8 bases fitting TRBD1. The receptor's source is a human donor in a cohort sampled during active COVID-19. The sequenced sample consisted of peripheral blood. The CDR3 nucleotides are TGTGCCAGCACCATAAAACATGCCGGGAGGCAGGGGGCAAGGGTAGTCTATGGCTACACCTTC. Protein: CASTIKHAGRQGARVVYGYTF.